This T cell receptor beta chain was captured in a study of blood T cell repertoires in COVID-19. The assay was immunoSEQ multiplex PCR, and TCRdb's table has in-frame clones only and misses some. Of tens of thousands of clones in the sample, approximately 88% were seen once. Sequences were obtained from peripheral blood. The TCR originated in a human donor in a cohort sampled during active COVID-19.

The CDR3 is CARARDRVGGELFF. DNA for the CDR3: TGTGCCAGGGCCCGGGACAGGGTGGGCGGGGAGCTGTTTTTT. This chain links TRBV19 with TRBJ2-2, with 9 bases matching TRBD1. The germline gives CDR1 LNHDA, CDR2 SQIVND (reference sequence). This CDR3 comprises 14 residues. The V and J ends lost 9 bases and 7 bases, in that order; junction bases with no gene match: 9.